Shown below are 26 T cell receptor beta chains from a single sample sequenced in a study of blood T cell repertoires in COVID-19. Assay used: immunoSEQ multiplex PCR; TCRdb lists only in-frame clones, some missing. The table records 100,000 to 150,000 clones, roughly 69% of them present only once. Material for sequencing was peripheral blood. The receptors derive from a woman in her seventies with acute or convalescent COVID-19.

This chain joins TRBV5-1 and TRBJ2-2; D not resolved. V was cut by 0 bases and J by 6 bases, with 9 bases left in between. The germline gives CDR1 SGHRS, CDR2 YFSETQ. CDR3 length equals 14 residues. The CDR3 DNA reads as TGCGCCAGCAGCTTGGCCACGGGTTCCGGGGAGCTGTTTTTT. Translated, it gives CASSLATGSGELFF.

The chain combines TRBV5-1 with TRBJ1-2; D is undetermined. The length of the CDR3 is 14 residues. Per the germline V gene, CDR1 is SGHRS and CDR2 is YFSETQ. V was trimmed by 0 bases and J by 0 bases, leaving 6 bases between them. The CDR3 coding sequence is TGCGCCAGCAGCTTGGCCATAGCTAACTATGGCTACACCTTC. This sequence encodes CASSLAIANYGYTF.

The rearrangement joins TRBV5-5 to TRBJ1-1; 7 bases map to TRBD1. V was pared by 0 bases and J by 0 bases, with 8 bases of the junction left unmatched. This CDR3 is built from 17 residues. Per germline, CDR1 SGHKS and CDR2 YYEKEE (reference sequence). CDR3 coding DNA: TGTGCCAGCAGCTTGGGTCCAGGGGGTTCCATGAACACTGAAGCTTTCTTT. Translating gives CASSLGPGGSMNTEAFF.

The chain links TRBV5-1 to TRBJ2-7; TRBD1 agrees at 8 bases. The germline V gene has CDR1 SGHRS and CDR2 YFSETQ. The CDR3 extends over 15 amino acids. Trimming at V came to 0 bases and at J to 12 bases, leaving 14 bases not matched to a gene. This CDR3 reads CASSLGLQGAKTLYF. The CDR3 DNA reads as TGCGCCAGCAGCTTGGGCCTCCAGGGGGCGAAGACATTGTACTTC.

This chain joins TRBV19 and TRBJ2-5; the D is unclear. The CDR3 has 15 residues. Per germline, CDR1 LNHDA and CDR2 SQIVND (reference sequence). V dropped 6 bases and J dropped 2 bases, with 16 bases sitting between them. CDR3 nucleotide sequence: TGTGCCAGTAGCCTCCTAGTTGTTCGGCAAGAGACCCAGTACTTC. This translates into CASSLLVVRQETQYF. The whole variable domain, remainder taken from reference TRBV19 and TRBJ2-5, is DGGITQSPKYLFRKEGQNVTLSCEQNLNHDAMYWYRQDPGQGLRLIYYSQIVNDFQKGDIAEGYSVSREKKESFPLTVTSAQKNPTAFYLCASSLLVVRQETQYFGPGTRLLVL.

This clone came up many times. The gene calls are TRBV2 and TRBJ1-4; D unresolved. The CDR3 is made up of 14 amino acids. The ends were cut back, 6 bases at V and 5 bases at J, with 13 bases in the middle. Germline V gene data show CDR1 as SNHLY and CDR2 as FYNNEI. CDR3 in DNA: TGTGCCAGCAGCGCCGGAGCGGGCAATGAAAAACTGTTTTTT. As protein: CASSAGAGNEKLFF.

CDR3 coding DNA: TGCAGTGCTAGTAAAACAGGAATTGGAAACACCATATATTTT. It translates to CSASKTGIGNTIYF. The chain uses TRBV20-1 and TRBJ1-3; tentatively, D is TRBD1 (5 bases). Trimming stripped 3 bases from V and 3 bases from J, with 12 bases between. Looked up from germline, CDR1 is DFQATT and CDR2 is SNEGSKA (reference sequence). This CDR3 region has 14 residues.

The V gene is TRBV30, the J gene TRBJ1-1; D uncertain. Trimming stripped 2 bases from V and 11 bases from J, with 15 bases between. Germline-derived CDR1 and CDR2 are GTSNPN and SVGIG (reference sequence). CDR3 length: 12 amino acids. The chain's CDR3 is CAWSPTNSRAFF. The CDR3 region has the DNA TGTGCCTGGAGTCCCACCAATAGCCGCGCTTTCTTT.

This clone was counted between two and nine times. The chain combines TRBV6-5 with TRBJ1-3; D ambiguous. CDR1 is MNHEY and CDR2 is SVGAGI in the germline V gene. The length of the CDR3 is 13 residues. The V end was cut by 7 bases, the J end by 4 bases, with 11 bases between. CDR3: CASTQATGNTIYF. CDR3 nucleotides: TGTGCCAGCACCCAGGCTACAGGAAACACCATATATTTT.

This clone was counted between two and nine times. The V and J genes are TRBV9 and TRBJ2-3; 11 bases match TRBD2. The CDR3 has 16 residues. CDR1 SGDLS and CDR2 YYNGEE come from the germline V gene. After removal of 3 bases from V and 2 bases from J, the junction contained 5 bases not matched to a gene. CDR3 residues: CASSGRTSGLTDTQYF. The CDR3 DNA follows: TGTGCCAGCAGCGGCCGGACTAGCGGGCTCACAGATACGCAGTATTTT.

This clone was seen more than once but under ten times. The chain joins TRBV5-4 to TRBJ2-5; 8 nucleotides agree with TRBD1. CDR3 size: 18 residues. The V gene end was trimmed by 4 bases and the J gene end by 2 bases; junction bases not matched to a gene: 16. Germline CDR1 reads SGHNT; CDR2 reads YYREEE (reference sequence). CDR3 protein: CASSGWRGQGAGQETQYF. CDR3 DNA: TGTGCCAGCAGCGGTTGGAGGGGGCAGGGGGCCGGGCAAGAGACCCAGTACTTC.

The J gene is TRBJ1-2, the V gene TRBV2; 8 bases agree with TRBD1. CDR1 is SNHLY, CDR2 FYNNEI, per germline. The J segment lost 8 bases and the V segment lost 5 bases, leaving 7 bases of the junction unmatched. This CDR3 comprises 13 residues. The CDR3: CASSTRQGQGYTF. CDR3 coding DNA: TGTGCCAGCAGTACTCGACAGGGGCAGGGCTACACCTTC.

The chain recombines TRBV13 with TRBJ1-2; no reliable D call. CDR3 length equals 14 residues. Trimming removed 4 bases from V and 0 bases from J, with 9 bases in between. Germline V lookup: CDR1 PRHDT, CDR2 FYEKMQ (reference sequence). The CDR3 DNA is TGTGCCAGCAGCTCCCCCGGGGCTAACTATGGCTACACCTTC. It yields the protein CASSSPGANYGYTF.

CDR3: CASSYSGSRGNEQFF. The CDR3 DNA is TGTGCCAGCAGTTACTCTGGCAGTAGAGGGAATGAGCAGTTCTTC. The J gene is TRBJ2-1, the V gene TRBV6-2 or TRBV6-3; D perhaps matches TRBD2 (5 bases). The CDR3 is made up of 15 amino acids. V was pared by 0 bases and J by 7 bases, with 13 bases between. CDR1 and CDR2 (germline): MNHEY, SVGEGT.

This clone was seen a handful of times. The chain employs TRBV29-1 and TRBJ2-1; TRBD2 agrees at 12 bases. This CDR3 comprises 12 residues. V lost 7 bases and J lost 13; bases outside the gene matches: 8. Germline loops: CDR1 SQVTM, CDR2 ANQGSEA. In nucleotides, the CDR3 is TGCAGCGCACGCGGGACTAGCGGGTTCCAGTTCTTC. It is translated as CSARGTSGFQFF.

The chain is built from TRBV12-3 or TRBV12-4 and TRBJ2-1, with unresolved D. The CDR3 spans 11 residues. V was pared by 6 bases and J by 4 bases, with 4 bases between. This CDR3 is CASSFYNEQFF. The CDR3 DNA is TGTGCCAGCAGCTTTTACAATGAGCAGTTCTTC.

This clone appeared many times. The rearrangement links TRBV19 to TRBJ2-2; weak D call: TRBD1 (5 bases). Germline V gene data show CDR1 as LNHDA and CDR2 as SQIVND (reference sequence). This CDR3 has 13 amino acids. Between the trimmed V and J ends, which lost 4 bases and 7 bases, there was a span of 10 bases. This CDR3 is CASSTGSLGELFF. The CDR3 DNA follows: TGTGCCAGTAGTACAGGGTCCCTCGGGGAGCTGTTTTTT.

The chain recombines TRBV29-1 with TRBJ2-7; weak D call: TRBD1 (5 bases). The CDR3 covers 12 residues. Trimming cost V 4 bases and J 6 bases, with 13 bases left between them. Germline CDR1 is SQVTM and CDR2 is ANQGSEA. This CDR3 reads CSVAQGSGEQYF. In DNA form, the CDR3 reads TGCAGCGTTGCGCAGGGAAGTGGCGAGCAGTACTTC.

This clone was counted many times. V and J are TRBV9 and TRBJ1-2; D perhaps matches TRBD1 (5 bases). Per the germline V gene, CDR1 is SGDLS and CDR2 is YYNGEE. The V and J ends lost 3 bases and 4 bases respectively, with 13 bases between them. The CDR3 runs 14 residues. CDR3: CASSAHGGGYGYTF. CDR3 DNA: TGTGCCAGCAGCGCCCACGGGGGGGGCTATGGCTACACCTTC.

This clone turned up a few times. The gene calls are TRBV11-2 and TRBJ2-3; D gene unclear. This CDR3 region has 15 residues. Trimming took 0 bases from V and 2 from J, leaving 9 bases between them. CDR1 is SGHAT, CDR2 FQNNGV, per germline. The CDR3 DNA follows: TGTGCCAGCAGCTTAGATTGGCAGTTCACAGATACGCAGTATTTT. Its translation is CASSLDWQFTDTQYF.

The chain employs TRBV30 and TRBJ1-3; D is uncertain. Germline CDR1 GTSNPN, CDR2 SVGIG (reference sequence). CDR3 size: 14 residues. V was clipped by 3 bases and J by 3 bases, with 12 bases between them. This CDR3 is CAWSLAGIGNTIYF. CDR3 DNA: TGTGCCTGGAGCTTAGCGGGCATTGGAAACACCATATATTTT.

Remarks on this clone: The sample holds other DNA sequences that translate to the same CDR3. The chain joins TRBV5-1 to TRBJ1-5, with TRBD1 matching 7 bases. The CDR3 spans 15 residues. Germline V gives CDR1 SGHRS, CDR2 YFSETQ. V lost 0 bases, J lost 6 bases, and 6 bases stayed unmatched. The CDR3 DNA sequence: TGCGCCAGCAGCTTGGCCGGGGACAGTGGTCAGCCCCAGCATTTT. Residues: CASSLAGDSGQPQHF.

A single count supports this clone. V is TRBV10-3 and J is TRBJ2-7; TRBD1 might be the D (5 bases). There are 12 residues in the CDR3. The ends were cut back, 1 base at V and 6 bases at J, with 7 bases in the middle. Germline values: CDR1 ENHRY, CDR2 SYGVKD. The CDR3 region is CAISEFTGEQYF. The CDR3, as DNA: TGTGCCATCAGTGAGTTTACAGGCGAGCAGTACTTC.

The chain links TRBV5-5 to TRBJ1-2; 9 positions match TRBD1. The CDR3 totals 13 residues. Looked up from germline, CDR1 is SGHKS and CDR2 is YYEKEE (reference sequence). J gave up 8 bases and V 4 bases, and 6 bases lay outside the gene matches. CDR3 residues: CASSLRTGVGYTF. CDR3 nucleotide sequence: TGTGCCAGCAGCCTTCGGACAGGGGTCGGCTACACCTTC.

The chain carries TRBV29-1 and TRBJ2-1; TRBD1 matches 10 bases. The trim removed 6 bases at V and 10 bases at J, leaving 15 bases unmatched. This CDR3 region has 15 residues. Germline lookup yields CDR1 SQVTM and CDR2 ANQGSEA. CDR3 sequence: CSVETGTGAPGEQFF. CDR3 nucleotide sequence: TGCAGCGTCGAGACGGGGACAGGGGCGCCAGGGGAGCAGTTCTTC.

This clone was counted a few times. As DNA, the CDR3 is TGTGCCAGTACCGGGGTAGGAAGCAATCAGCCCCAGCATTTT. Protein sequence: CASTGVGSNQPQHF. V usage is TRBV19 and J usage is TRBJ1-5; D not resolved. Trimming pared 7 bases from V and 1 base from J, leaving 11 bases between. CDR3 size: 14 residues. Germline-derived CDR1 and CDR2 are LNHDA and SQIVND (reference sequence).